This is a list of T cell receptor beta chains from one sample in a study of T cells in Graves' hyperthyroidism and ophthalmopathy. MiXCR, applied by TCRdb to the multiplex PCR reads, yields one record per CDR3 protein. The sample shows about 640,000 distinct CDR3 sequences, about 20% of them seen only once. Sequencing was carried out using blood. These receptors all stem from a man aged 25-40 years with Graves' ophthalmopathy. The CDR3 runs from the conserved cysteine through the conserved F or W. A D gene is named only where the DNA matches it firmly. Size is stated for part of the rows, as once, few or many counts, or as a class when the clone is expanded.

j_gene,d_gene,abundance,len,v_gene,CDR3nt,CDR3aa
TRBJ2-2,.,.,13,TRBV7-7,TGTGCTAGCAGCTTATCCCAGGCCGGGGAGCTGTTTTTT,CASSLSQAGELFF
TRBJ1-1,.,.,13,TRBV28,TGTGCCAGCATCGTGAGAGGAAACACTGAAGCTTTCTTT,CASIVRGNTEAFF
TRBJ2-7,TRBD2,many,15,TRBV7-2,TGTGCCAGCAGCATGGGACTAGCGGTAACATACGAGCAGTACTTC,CASSMGLAVTYEQYF
TRBJ1-2,.,few,12,TRBV29-1,TGCAGCGTTGTTGTGGGGCAGCCCGGCTACACCTTC,CSVVVGQPGYTF
TRBJ2-2,TRBD2,once,15,TRBV28,TGTGCCAGCAACCCCCTAGCGGGAGACGCCGGGGAGCTGTTTTTT,CASNPLAGDAGELFF
TRBJ1-4,.,few,15,TRBV30,TGTGCCTGGAGTGCCCCCATAGCAACTAATGAAAAACTGTTTTTT,CAWSAPIATNEKLFF
TRBJ2-3,.,few,16,TRBV28,TGTGCCAGCAGCGACAATTCTTGGGGTAGCACAGATACGCAGTATTTT,CASSDNSWGSTDTQYF
TRBJ2-2,TRBD2,.,16,TRBV6-1,TGTGCCAGCAGTGTCCGACCGGGACTAACGTCCGGGGAGCTGTTTTTT,CASSVRPGLTSGELFF
TRBJ2-7,.,.,13,TRBV18,TGTGCCAGCTCACCGGACCTAATCGACGAGCAGTACTTC,CASSPDLIDEQYF
TRBJ2-5,.,many,16,TRBV29-1,TGCAGCGTTGAAGATCCCCTCCGGCAGGCCCAAGAGACCCAGTACTTC,CSVEDPLRQAQETQYF
TRBJ2-1,TRBD2,.,20,TRBV10-3,TGTGCCATCAGTGAAGTTTTTGGGGCCCAGCTAGCGGGAGCCTACAATGAGCAGTTCTTC,CAISEVFGAQLAGAYNEQFF
TRBJ2-5,.,.,17,TRBV28,TGTGCCAGCAGCCCAGTTCTAGTGCAGAGGAGGCAAGAGACCCGGTACTTC,CASSPVLVQRRQETRYF
TRBJ2-6,.,many,16,TRBV12-3/TRBV12-4,TGTGCCAGCAGTACCCGACACCGATCTGGGGCCAACGTCCTGACTTTC,CASSTRHRSGANVLTF
TRBJ2-1,TRBD2,.,18,TRBV20-1,TGCAGTGCTACCCCACTAGCGGGAGGCCAGGCCCAATACAATGAGCAGTTCTTC,CSATPLAGGQAQYNEQFF
TRBJ2-3,.,few,14,TRBV13,TGTGCCAGCAGCTTAGACTACTCCACAGATACGCAGTATTTT,CASSLDYSTDTQYF
TRBJ1-1,TRBD1,.,18,TRBV15,TGTGCCACCAGCCGTTGGGGGGGACAGGGGATGTCGAACACTGAAGCTTTCTTT,CATSRWGGQGMSNTEAFF